This T cell receptor beta chain was documented in a study of T cells expressing NK-cell markers (TCRdb year 2020). For the wider study: Three sorted T-cell subsets (CD3+CD56+NKG2C+, CD3+CD56+NKG2C- and CD3+CD56-NKG2C+) from fewer than 10 donors had their TCR beta-chain repertoires profiled. Illumina HiSeq 2000/2500, MiSeq or NextSeq was used to sequence libraries as 2 x 150 bp reads. Of the eight sequenced donors, seven were found to be HCMV-seropositive and one was found to be HCMV-seronegative. The study sequenced eight donors, all healthy volunteers chosen at random: three men and five women.

Paper-wide results and their limitations: It remained unclear whether the expanded NKG2C-expressing T cell clones were specific for HCMV antigens. In a handful of donors, the dominant CD3+CD56+NKG2C+ clonotypes were among the top 10 CD8+ clonotypes and accounted for roughly 1.0-8% of CD8+ T cells. Those dominant clonotypes were again the most abundant among CD3+CD56-NKG2C+ cells in several donors, at about 25-65%.

The reads were generated on an Illumina HiSeq 2000. TCR beta cDNA libraries were made by 5'RACE template switching that added a universal primer site and unique molecular identifiers. cDNA synthesis was primed from the TCR beta constant segment and was followed by two successive PCR amplification steps. In the authors' own workflow: MIGEC was used to demultiplex reads and group the reads by UMI, and MiTCR was used to assemble and quantify clonotypes. To remove erroneous sequences, TCR cDNA sequences were retained only when supported by two or more reads. Downstream repertoire analysis used the tcR package, and clonotypes were matched across fractions by CDR3 nucleotide sequence plus V segment. Antigen specificity was annotated against VDJdb with VDJmatch, allowing one amino acid substitution in CDR3. TCRdb reanalyzed the reads, keeping one entry per CDR3 protein sequence and omitting DNA. The V and J calls follow TCRdb's processing rather than the paper's. The data table for this sample lists about 460,000 distinct CDR3 sequences. The ten largest clonotypes hold under 1.5% of the sample.

HCMV serostatus was determined by detecting HCMV-specific IgG in serum with a commercial ELISA kit. Ficoll density gradient centrifugation was used to isolate peripheral blood mononuclear cells from blood. Note on this clonotype: Its antigen is unknown.

The cysteine opens and the phenylalanine closes a CDR3 of 13 amino acids. Only the protein sequence is given. The germline V gene supplies CDR1 SNHLY and CDR2 FYNNEI. This TCR was sampled from a woman between 50 and 59 years old in good health. Donor details come from another sample of the same person, matched by shared clones. This chain is built from TRBV2 and TRBJ1-2; absent DNA, TCRdb's TRBD1 call cannot be checked. The sequenced sample was blood T cells: a sorted CD56 or NKG2C T cell subset, CD4+ or CD8+ T cells, or bulk PBMC T cells (not recorded which). The CDR3 has the sequence CASSTGNNYGYTF.